The clone carrying this T cell receptor (beta chain) was seen a few times. What it binds is not known. This sample was included in a study of post-analysis software for immune sequencing data. Overall study: Recorded subtypes: relapsing-remitting, secondary progressive, progressive-relapsing; some patients unannotated. Whole-study findings and limits: Controls showed lower frequencies than patients for a handful of TRBV segments, and TRBV5-6, TRBV5-1 and TRBV20-1 were among these. For normalized Chao1 diversity, multiple sclerosis patients scored significantly lower than controls did.

Carried by the TCR beta cDNA libraries were unique molecular identifiers. Once about 0.85 to 11 million T cells were used, roughly 0.5 million cDNA molecules resulted. TCRdb re-derived calls from the PCR reads in MiXCR, one entry per CDR3 protein. This table holds hundreds of thousands of distinct CDR3 sequences, 25% to 30% found once. Germline lookup yields CDR1 SGHTA and CDR2 FQGNSA. CDR3 size: 14 residues. Germline trimming cut 6 bases from V and 6 bases from J; bases unmatched to any gene: 1. Sequencing was done on a sample of blood. This receptor was obtained from a girl aged 10-17 years with multiple sclerosis. The V call is TRBV7-2, the J call TRBJ2-1; 14 positions match TRBD2. The CDR3 region is CASRTSGGANEQFF. Here the CDR3 DNA reads TGTGCCAGCAGGACTAGCGGGGGGGCCAATGAGCAGTTCTTC.